This T cell receptor beta chain was recovered during a study of blood T cell repertoires in COVID-19. Per the authors' pipeline: Quantification of nucleated cells was approximated via reference gene primer amplification. Libraries were prepared by immunoSEQ multiplex PCR; TCRdb keeps only in-frame clonotypes and omits some of them. From that table come the V and J calls and clone size; the DNA was used to work out D and trimming. The profile covers a few hundred thousand clones, with more than 80% appearing a single time and 1.3% taken by the ten largest. The sample holds one count of this clone. The same CDR3 arises from other DNA sequences in this sample as well. Trimming took 0 bases from V and 1 from J; bases not matched to a gene: 1. The CDR3 consists of 15 residues. Per germline, CDR1 SGDLS and CDR2 YYNGEE. While infection was still active, Seattle patients were enrolled and then followed longitudinally.

The clonotype was recovered from a woman aged 25 to 39 with COVID-19, enrolled during active disease. This chain links TRBV9 with TRBJ2-7, with 10 bases matching TRBD2. Sequenced: peripheral blood. In DNA form, the CDR3 reads TGTGCCAGCAGCGTAGGGACTAGCGGATCCTACGAGCAGTACTTC. Its protein is CASSVGTSGSYEQYF.